This T cell receptor (beta chain) originates from a study of blood T cell repertoires in COVID-19. Overall study context: Whether acute or convalescent, the COVID-19 samples came from the United States, Italy and Spain.

Per germline, CDR1 LNHDA and CDR2 SQIVND (reference sequence). V trimming: 7 bases; J trimming: 2 bases; junction bases outside the gene matches: 6. This CDR3 contains 15 residues. TCRdb keeps only in-frame clones here, not all; method: immunoSEQ multiplex PCR. Here the sample spans about 110,000 clones, about 85% being singletons. The rearrangement uses TRBV19 and TRBJ2-1; 9 nucleotides agree with TRBD2. The TCR sequence derives from a human donor in a cohort sampled during active COVID-19. Sequences were obtained from peripheral blood. CDR3 in amino acids: CASKSSGGTYNEQFF. CDR3 DNA: TGTGCCAGTAAGTCCAGCGGGGGGACCTACAATGAGCAGTTCTTC.